The 19 T cell receptor beta chains given below trace back to one sample, sequenced in a study of blood T cells in healthy people across ages. With a J-beta primer mix and a sample-barcoded 5' primer, a second PCR ran about 7 to 12 cycles. TCRdb called the 5' RACE reads again in MiXCR, with one record for every CDR3 protein. In the table there are 1.5 million to 2 million distinct CDR3 sequences, roughly 32% of which are singletons. Sequenced material: blood. These receptors originate from a woman aged 25 to 39 in good health.

The chain employs TRBV6-2 or TRBV6-3 and TRBJ1-3, with 9 bases matching TRBD1. The germline V gene has CDR1 MNHEY and CDR2 SVGEGT. The ends lost 6 bases at V and 0 bases at J; junction bases unmatched: 0. CDR3 length: 14 residues. The CDR3 DNA follows: TGTGCCAGCAGGACAGGGGGCTCTGGAAACACCATATATTTT. Its protein product is CASRTGGSGNTIYF.

This clonotype occurred many times. The chain is built from TRBV4-1 and TRBJ2-7, with D possibly TRBD1 on 6 matching bases. The CDR3 consists of 15 residues. Germline loops: CDR1 MGHRA, CDR2 YSYEKL. V dropped 0 bases and J dropped 0 bases, with 9 bases sitting between them. The CDR3 DNA reads TGCGCCAGCAGCCAAGAAGGGACAAACTCCTACGAGCAGTACTTC. It translates to CASSQEGTNSYEQYF.

J is TRBJ2-7 and V is TRBV3-1; 8 nucleotides align to TRBD2. In germline, CDR1 is LGHDT, CDR2 YNNKEL (reference sequence). This CDR3 comprises 15 residues. Losses at the gene ends were 1 base for V and 0 bases for J; bases not matched to a gene: 2. As DNA, the CDR3 is TGTGCCAGCAGCCAAGTCGGGGGGGCCTCCTACGAGCAGTACTTC. This sequence encodes CASSQVGGASYEQYF.

V gene TRBV6-5 combines with J gene TRBJ1-1, with 9 bases identical to TRBD1. CDR3 length: 19 amino acids. Trimming cost V 2 bases and J 5 bases; bases outside gene matches: 18. CDR1 MNHEY and CDR2 SVGAGI come from the germline V gene. CDR3 nucleotides: TGTGCCAGCAGTTACCAAGCTGCCCCCCGGGGACAGGGAGGGACTGAAGCTTTCTTT. Protein product: CASSYQAAPRGQGGTEAFF.

The V and J genes are TRBV20-1 and TRBJ1-1; tentatively, D is TRBD1 (5 bases). The germline CDR1 and CDR2 sequences are DFQATT and SNEGSKA (reference sequence). The CDR3 has 13 residues. V lost 6 bases to trimming and J lost 4 bases, with 15 bases between them. CDR3: CSARRGSSTEAFF. The CDR3, as DNA: TGCAGTGCCCGACGGGGCAGCAGCACTGAAGCTTTCTTT.

The genes are TRBV5-1 and TRBJ1-1; D call uncertain. Per the germline V gene, CDR1 is SGHRS and CDR2 is YFSETQ. The V end was cut by 4 bases, the J end by 5 bases, with 12 bases between. The CDR3 is 13 amino acids. This chain's CDR3 is CASSPPVGTEAFF. For the CDR3, the DNA is TGCGCCAGCAGCCCACCAGTTGGAACTGAAGCTTTCTTT.

In its sample, this clonotype was seen a few times. The gene calls are TRBV5-1 and TRBJ1-1, with TRBD1 as a possible D gene (5 bases). V lost 6 bases and J 2 bases, leaving 14 bases between the germline ends. The CDR3 extends over 14 amino acids. The germline V gene encodes CDR1 SGHRS and CDR2 YFSETQ. In DNA, the CDR3 is TGCGCCAGCACCACAAGAGGGGCAAACACTGAAGCTTTCTTT. It specifies CASTTRGANTEAFF.

This clonotype occurred a few times. The V call is TRBV27, the J call TRBJ2-3; D might be TRBD1 or TRBD2, each matching 5 bases. V was cut by 6 bases and J by 2 bases, with 12 bases left in between. The CDR3 contains 14 residues. CDR1 and CDR2 from the germline V gene are MNHEY and SMNVEV (reference sequence). The CDR3 DNA reads TGTGCCAGCAGCCGGGACCTAATCACAGATACGCAGTATTTT. It specifies CASSRDLITDTQYF.

V usage is TRBV20-1 and J usage is TRBJ2-1; D is perhaps TRBD1 or TRBD2 (5 bases each). The V gene's germline CDR1 is DFQATT and CDR2 SNEGSKA (reference sequence). The CDR3 loop spans 15 amino acids. V was pared by 3 bases and J by 2 bases, with 14 bases between. The CDR3 loop reads CSARDPGRTYNEQFF. CDR3 nucleotide sequence: TGCAGTGCTAGGGATCCGGGACGGACCTACAATGAGCAGTTCTTC.

As regards this clonotype: A clone one base away is much larger, so this may be a read error. J is TRBJ2-5 and V is TRBV20-1, with D uncertain. The CDR3 covers 13 residues. V was shortened by 2 bases and J by 2 bases, with 9 bases between the two germline ends. Per germline, CDR1 DFQATT and CDR2 SNEGSKA (reference sequence). CDR3 nucleotides: TGCAGTGCTAGAATTCCGCTACAAGAGACCCAGTACTTC. Amino acids: CSARIPLQETQYF.

This clonotype was found a few times. The V call is TRBV4-2, the J call TRBJ1-2, with 9 positions matching TRBD1. Germline V lookup: CDR1 LGHNA, CDR2 YNFKEQ. This CDR3 comprises 16 residues. The V segment lost 4 bases and the J segment 7 bases; nucleotides outside the gene matches: 13. CDR3 in amino acids: CASSRSRDRAAGGYTF. The CDR3 nucleotides are TGTGCCAGCAGCCGATCACGGGACAGGGCGGCCGGTGGCTACACCTTC.

On this clonotype itself: Mismatch with germline at one junction end may stem from a read error. The genes are TRBV7-2 and TRBJ2-1, with 10 positions matching TRBD2. This CDR3 is 14 amino acids long. CDR1 and CDR2 (germline): SGHTA, FQGNSA. The CDR3 loop is CAGSSSGGDNEQFF. In DNA, the CDR3 is TGTGCCGGCAGCTCGAGCGGGGGGGATAATGAGCAGTTCTTC.

The rearrangement joins TRBV2 to TRBJ1-2; no reliable D call. This CDR3 has 14 amino acids. Trimming left V 7 bases short and J 4 bases short, with 16 bases between. In germline, CDR1 is SNHLY, CDR2 FYNNEI. DNA for the CDR3: TGTGCCAGCACCGACGTCTCGGAAGTCTATGGCTACACCTTC. Translated, it gives CASTDVSEVYGYTF.

This clonotype was counted only a few times. The chain combines TRBV6-4 with TRBJ1-2; weak D call: TRBD1 (5 bases). The V and J ends lost 4 bases and 2 bases respectively, with 11 bases between them. The germline gives CDR1 MRHNA, CDR2 SNTAGT. The CDR3 is made up of 14 amino acids. CDR3 residues: CASSATRDNYGYTF. The CDR3 region has the DNA TGTGCCAGCAGTGCCACCAGGGACAACTATGGCTACACCTTC.

The J gene is TRBJ1-5, the V gene TRBV20-1, with 7 bases identical to TRBD1. J was trimmed by 5 bases and V by 4 bases; bases with no gene match: 8. Germline V lookup: CDR1 DFQATT, CDR2 SNEGSKA (reference sequence). The CDR3 has 14 residues. The CDR3 DNA is TGCAGTGCTACTCGTGAAGGGGGCTATCAGCCCCAGCATTTT. Translating it yields CSATREGGYQPQHF.

Of note for this clonotype: It may be a read error: a sequence one base away is much more abundant. The chain joins TRBV5-1 to TRBJ2-7, with D possibly TRBD1 on 6 matching bases. Looked up from germline, CDR1 is SGHRS and CDR2 is YFSETQ. The V end was cut by 0 bases, the J end by 7 bases, with 14 bases between. This CDR3 has 14 residues. The CDR3 DNA is TGCGCCAGCAGCTTGGACAGGGCCTACAATGAGCAGTACTTC. Its protein is CASSLDRAYNEQYF.

In the case of this clonotype: One end of the junction does not line up with germline, which may come from a read error. This chain links TRBV7-9 with TRBJ1-1; perhaps TRBD1 as D (6 bases). Germline V gene sequence: CDR1 SEHNR, CDR2 FQNEAQ (reference sequence). The CDR3 is made up of 15 amino acids. CDR3 loop: CASSESPGRDTKAFF. CDR3 DNA sequence: TGTGCCAGCAGCGAGAGCCCCGGGCGGGACACTAAAGCTTTCTTT.

The chain has TRBV6-6 and TRBJ1-2, with D maybe TRBD1 (5 bases). Trimming shortened V by 4 bases and J by 4 bases, and 16 bases separated the two germline ends. This CDR3 has 15 amino acids. The V gene's germline CDR1 is MNHNY and CDR2 SVGAGI (reference sequence). Written as DNA, the CDR3 is TGTGCCAGCAGTTCCCAGGGAGGATTTAGCTATGGCTACACCTTC. Encoded protein: CASSSQGGFSYGYTF.

The chain combines TRBV5-6 with TRBJ2-2; TRBD1 might be the D (5 bases). Trimming stripped 3 bases from V and 4 bases from J, with 16 bases between. The CDR3 spans 16 residues. CDR1 is SGHDT, CDR2 YYEEEE, per germline. CDR3 region: CASSSLVGAFTGELFF. In nucleotides, the CDR3 is TGTGCCAGCAGCTCGCTTGTTGGGGCCTTCACCGGGGAGCTGTTTTTT.